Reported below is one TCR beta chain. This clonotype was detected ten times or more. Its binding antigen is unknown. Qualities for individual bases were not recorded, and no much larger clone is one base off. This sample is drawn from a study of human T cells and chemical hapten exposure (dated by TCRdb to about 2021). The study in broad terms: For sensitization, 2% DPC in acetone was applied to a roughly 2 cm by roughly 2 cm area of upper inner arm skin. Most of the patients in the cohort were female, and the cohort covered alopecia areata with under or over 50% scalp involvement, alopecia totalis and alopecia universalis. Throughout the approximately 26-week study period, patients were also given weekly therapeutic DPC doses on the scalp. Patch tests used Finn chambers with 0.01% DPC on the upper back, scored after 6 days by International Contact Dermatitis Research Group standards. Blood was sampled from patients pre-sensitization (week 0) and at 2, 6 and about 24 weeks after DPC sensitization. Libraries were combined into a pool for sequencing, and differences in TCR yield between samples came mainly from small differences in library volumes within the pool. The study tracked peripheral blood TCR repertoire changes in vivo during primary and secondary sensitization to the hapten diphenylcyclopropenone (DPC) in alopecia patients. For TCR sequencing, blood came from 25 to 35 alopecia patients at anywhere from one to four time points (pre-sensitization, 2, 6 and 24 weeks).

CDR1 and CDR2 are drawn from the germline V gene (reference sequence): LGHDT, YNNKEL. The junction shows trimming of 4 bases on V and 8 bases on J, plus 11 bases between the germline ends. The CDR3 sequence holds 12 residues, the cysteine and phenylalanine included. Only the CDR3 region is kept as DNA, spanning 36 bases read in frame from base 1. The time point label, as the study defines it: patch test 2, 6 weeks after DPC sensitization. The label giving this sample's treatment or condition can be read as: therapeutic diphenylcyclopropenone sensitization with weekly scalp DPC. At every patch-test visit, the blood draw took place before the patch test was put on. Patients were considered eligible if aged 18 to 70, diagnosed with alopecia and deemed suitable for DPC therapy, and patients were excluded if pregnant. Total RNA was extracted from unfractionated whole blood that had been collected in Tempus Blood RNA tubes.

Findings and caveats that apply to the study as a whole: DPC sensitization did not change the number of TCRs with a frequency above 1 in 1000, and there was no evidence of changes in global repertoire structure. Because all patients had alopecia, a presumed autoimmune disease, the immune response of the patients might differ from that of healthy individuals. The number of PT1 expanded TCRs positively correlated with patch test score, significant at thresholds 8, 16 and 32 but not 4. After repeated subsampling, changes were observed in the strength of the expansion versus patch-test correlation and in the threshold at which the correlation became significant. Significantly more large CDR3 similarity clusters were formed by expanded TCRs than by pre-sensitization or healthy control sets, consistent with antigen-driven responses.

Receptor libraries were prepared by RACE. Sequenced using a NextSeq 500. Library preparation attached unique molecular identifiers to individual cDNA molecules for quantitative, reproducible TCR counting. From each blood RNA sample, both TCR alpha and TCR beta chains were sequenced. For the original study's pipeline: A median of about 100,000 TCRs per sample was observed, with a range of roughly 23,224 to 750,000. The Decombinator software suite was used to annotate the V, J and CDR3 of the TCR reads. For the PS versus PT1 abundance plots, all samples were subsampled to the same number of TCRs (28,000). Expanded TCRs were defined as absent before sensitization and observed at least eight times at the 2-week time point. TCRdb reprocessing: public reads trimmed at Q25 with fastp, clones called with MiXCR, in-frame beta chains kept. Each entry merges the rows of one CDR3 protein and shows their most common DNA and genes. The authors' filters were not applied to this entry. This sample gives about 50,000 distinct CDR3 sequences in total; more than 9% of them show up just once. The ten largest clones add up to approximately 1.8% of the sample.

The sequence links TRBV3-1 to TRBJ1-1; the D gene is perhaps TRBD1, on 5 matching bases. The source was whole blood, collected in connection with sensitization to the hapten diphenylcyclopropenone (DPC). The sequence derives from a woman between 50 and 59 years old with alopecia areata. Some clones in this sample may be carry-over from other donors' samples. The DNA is TGTGCCAGCAGCCTAAGAGAGGGGGAAGCTTTCTTT. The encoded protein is CASSLREGEAFF.